This is a list of T cell receptor beta chains from one sample in a study of siplizumab effects on memory and regulatory T cells. Their antigen targets remain unknown. Assay: immunoSEQ multiplex PCR; the TCRdb copy retains only in-frame clones and omits some. The sample lists 5,000 to 6,000 clones, over 45% occurring once. Material: CFSE-low (dividing) CD8+ T cells sorted from an allogeneic mixed lymphocyte reaction. These receptors were collected from a human donor in good health; the cells came from an allogeneic mixed lymphocyte reaction. Some clones in this sample may be carry-over from other donors' samples. Both conserved end residues are part of each CDR3. A D gene is named only where the DNA matches it firmly. Size tells how often a clone was seen (once, few, many) or the class of an expanded clone, and some rows leave it out.

TRBJ1-4,TRBD1,TRBV30,many,TGTGCCTGGAACCCCCGAGGGGACAGGGTGTCGACTAATGAAAAACTGTTTTTT,CAWNPRGDRVSTNEKLFF
TRBJ2-2,NA,TRBV6-5,few,TGTGCCAGCAGTTACAAAGGGGGCGGGGAGCTGTTTTTT,CASSYKGGGELFF
TRBJ2-7,NA,TRBV6-1,NA,TGTGCCAGCAGCGCGGGGCCGACCTACGAGCAGTACTTC,CASSAGPTYEQYF
TRBJ2-1,NA,TRBV6-1,NA,TGTGCCAGCAGCGAGGACTCCCCTGAGCAGTTCTTC,CASSEDSPEQFF
TRBJ1-5,NA,TRBV12-5,NA,TGTGCTAGTGGCTCGACAATTAATCAGCCCCAGCATTTT,CASGSTINQPQHF
TRBJ2-7,TRBD2,TRBV7-3,NA,TGTGCCAGCAGCTTAGGACTAGCGGGACCCTACGAGCAGTACTTC,CASSLGLAGPYEQYF
TRBJ1-1,NA,TRBV4-1,NA,TGCGCCAGCAGCCAACTACAGGGACTAGGCACTGAAGCTTTCTTT,CASSQLQGLGTEAFF
TRBJ1-2,NA,TRBV14,NA,TGTGCCAGCAGCCAAGTCATTGGGTCTAACTATGGCTACACCTTC,CASSQVIGSNYGYTF
TRBJ2-7,NA,TRBV2,NA,TGTGCCAGCAGTGGCTACGAGCAGTACTTC,CASSGYEQYF
TRBJ2-1,NA,TRBV6-5,NA,TGTGCCAGCAGCCAGGGGGGGTCCTCTAGTGAGCAGTTCTTC,CASSQGGSSSEQFF
TRBJ1-2,NA,TRBV30,NA,TGTGCCTGGAGAACCGGCTTGGGCGATGGCTACACCTTC,CAWRTGLGDGYTF
TRBJ2-7,TRBD1,TRBV6-5,once,TGTGCCAGCAGTTCTGGACAGGGGGCGTACGAGCAGTACTTC,CASSSGQGAYEQYF
TRBJ2-7,TRBD2,TRBV19,many,TGTGCCAGTAGCTGGGAGGGAGGAAACTACGAGCAGTACTTC,CASSWEGGNYEQYF
TRBJ1-1,TRBD1,TRBV6-6,few,TGTGCCAGGCCTCGCGGGACAGGTTTCATGAACACTGAAGCTTTCTTT,CARPRGTGFMNTEAFF
TRBJ2-1,NA,TRBV9,few,TGTGCCAGCGGACGGTGGGCGGACTACAATGAGCAGTTCTTC,CASGRWADYNEQFF
TRBJ1-2,NA,TRBV9,few,TGTGCCAGCAGCGTATCCCCGGAAAGCCGTGGCTACACCTTC,CASSVSPESRGYTF
TRBJ2-5,NA,TRBV21-1,NA,TGTGCCAGCAGCAAAGGGGAGGAGCGGCAAGAGACCCAGTACTTC,CASSKGEERQETQYF
TRBJ2-7,TRBD2,TRBV5-6,few,TGTGCCAGCAGCATTAGCGGGAGATCCTACGAGCAGTACTTC,CASSISGRSYEQYF
TRBJ2-2,NA,TRBV5-4,NA,TGTGCCAGCAGCTTTAGCGCGAACACCGGGGAGCTGTTTTTT,CASSFSANTGELFF
TRBJ2-2,TRBD2,TRBV6-6,NA,TGTGCCAGCCGCGGGGGGACGAACACCGGGGAGCTGTTTTTT,CASRGGTNTGELFF
TRBJ1-1,TRBD1,TRBV27,NA,TGTGCCAGCACCCTACAGGGGGGGGACACTGAAGCTTTCTTT,CASTLQGGDTEAFF
TRBJ2-1,NA,TRBV7-9,NA,TGTGCCAGCAGCTCCTACACACCGGTCGGTGAGCAGTTCTTC,CASSSYTPVGEQFF
TRBJ2-7,TRBD2,TRBV6-1,few,TGTGCCAGCAGTGAAGGGGGTCGCGGTCCCAGACTAGCGGGAGAAACCTACGAGCAGTACTTC,CASSEGGRGPRLAGETYEQYF
TRBJ2-7,NA,TRBV7-6,NA,TGTGCCAGCAGCTTATTAGCGGAGGGCTACGAGCAGTACTTC,CASSLLAEGYEQYF
TRBJ2-3,TRBD2,TRBV7-9,NA,TGTGCCAGCTCCCGACGCTGGACTAGCGATACCACAGATACGCAGTATTTT,CASSRRWTSDTTDTQYF
TRBJ2-3,TRBD2,TRBV6-5,NA,TGTGCCAGCAGTTTGCAACCGGGACTAGCGTCAGATACGCAGTATTTT,CASSLQPGLASDTQYF
TRBJ2-6,NA,TRBV5-3,NA,TGTGCCAGAAGCTTGGGGGCCAGCTCTGGGGCCAACGTCCTGACTTTC,CARSLGASSGANVLTF
TRBJ2-1,NA,TRBV6-5,NA,TGTGCCAGCAGTTACACCGGGACGGAGCAGTTCTTC,CASSYTGTEQFF
TRBJ1-5,NA,TRBV6-5,few,TGTGCCAGCAGTTACGGGGCAGGGTACCAGCCCCAGCATTTT,CASSYGAGYQPQHF
TRBJ2-5,TRBD1,TRBV2,NA,TGTGCCAGCAGTGTTCAGCCTCAGGGGGCGGAGACCCAGTACTTC,CASSVQPQGAETQYF
TRBJ1-1,NA,TRBV7-9,once,TGTGCCAGCAGCTATACGGGGACTGAAGCTTTCTTT,CASSYTGTEAFF
TRBJ2-1,TRBD1,TRBV28,few,TGTGCCAGCAGTGCAAGGACAGGGGCCTACAATGAGCAGTTCTTC,CASSARTGAYNEQFF
TRBJ2-5,NA,TRBV5-1,NA,TGCGCCAGCAGCTTGGAATATGGTGGCGGAGAGACCCAGTACTTC,CASSLEYGGGETQYF
TRBJ2-1,NA,TRBV10-3,NA,TGTGCCACCGGCACGGGAGCCTACAATGAGCAGTTCTTC,CATGTGAYNEQFF
TRBJ1-2,TRBD1,TRBV6-5,NA,TGTGCCAGCAGTTACGGGACAGGGGATGGCTATGGCTACACCTTC,CASSYGTGDGYGYTF
TRBJ2-1,NA,TRBV7-9,NA,TGTGCCAGCAGCCGCCTCGGCGGGTTCTCCTACAATGAGCAGTTCTTC,CASSRLGGFSYNEQFF
TRBJ2-1,TRBD2,TRBV7-8,NA,TGTGCCAGCAGCTTAGGCCCTAGGACTAGCGGGAGCAATGAGCAGTTCTTC,CASSLGPRTSGSNEQFF
TRBJ2-7,TRBD1,TRBV5-1,NA,TGCGCCAGCAGCTGGGGCGGGACAGGGGTACTCGAGCAGTACTTC,CASSWGGTGVLEQYF
TRBJ2-1,NA,TRBV5-1,NA,TGCGCCAGCAGACTTGATCCAGATTACAATGAGCAGTTCTTC,CASRLDPDYNEQFF
TRBJ2-5,TRBD1,TRBV11-1,NA,TGTGCCAGCAGCTCGGGACAGGGGAAAGAGACCCAGTACTTC,CASSSGQGKETQYF
TRBJ2-7,NA,TRBV5-1,few,TGCGCCAGCAGCTTGGAGGGTCTGGGGCAGTACTTC,CASSLEGLGQYF
TRBJ2-7,NA,TRBV7-9,few,TGTGCCAGCAGCCCTCGGACCGGGAACTACGAGCAGTACTTC,CASSPRTGNYEQYF
TRBJ2-7,TRBD1,TRBV28,NA,TGTGCCACCAGCCTGGGGACAGGGGTTGCCGAGCAGTACTTC,CATSLGTGVAEQYF
TRBJ1-2,NA,TRBV6-1,NA,TGTGCCAGCAGTGAATGGATAAACTATGGCTACACCTTC,CASSEWINYGYTF